The clone carrying this T cell receptor beta chain was seen a handful of times. Its antigen is still unknown. This sample stems from a study of cytomegalovirus exposure and HLA in healthy donors. General study results and limits: A later examination showed that TCR association rates differed by HLA locus, with DRB1 most and HLA-C fewest. A later analysis found that most CMV-associated TCR beta chains appeared HLA-restricted. For TCR beta chains, V- and J-gene trimming was later linked to a missense DCLRE1C variant.

Germline assignment: CDR1 MGHRA and CDR2 YSYEKL. The CDR3 has 12 amino acids. Trimming left V 4 bases short and J 4 bases short, with 7 bases between. With 60 Vbeta and 13 Jbeta primers, the PCR was carried out. Libraries were prepared by immunoSEQ multiplex PCR; TCRdb keeps only in-frame clonotypes and omits some of them. The sample holds 100,000 to 150,000 clones, 6.5% to 9.5% seen once. The genes are TRBV4-1 and TRBJ1-1; no clear D. Sequencing used PBMCs. This TCR derives from a man in his forties in good health and CMV-seronegative. The CDR3 loop reads CASSRPGTEAFF. The CDR3 DNA is TGCGCCAGCAGCCGCCCCGGCACTGAAGCTTTCTTT.